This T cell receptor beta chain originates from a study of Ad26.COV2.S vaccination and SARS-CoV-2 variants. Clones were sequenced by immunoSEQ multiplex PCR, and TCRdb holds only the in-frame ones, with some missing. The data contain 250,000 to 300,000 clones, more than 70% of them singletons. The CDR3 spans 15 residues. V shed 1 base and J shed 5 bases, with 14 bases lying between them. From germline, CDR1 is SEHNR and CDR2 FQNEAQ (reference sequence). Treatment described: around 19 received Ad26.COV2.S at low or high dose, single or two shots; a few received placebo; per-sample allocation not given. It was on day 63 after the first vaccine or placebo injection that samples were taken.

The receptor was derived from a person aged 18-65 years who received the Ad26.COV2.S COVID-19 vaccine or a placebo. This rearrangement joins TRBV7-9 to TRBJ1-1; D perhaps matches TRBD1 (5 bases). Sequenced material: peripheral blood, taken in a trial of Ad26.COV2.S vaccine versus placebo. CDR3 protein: CASSLGGLRQTEAFF. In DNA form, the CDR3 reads TGTGCCAGCAGCTTAGGCGGCCTCCGACAGACTGAAGCTTTCTTT.